What follows are 27 T cell receptor beta chains derived from one specimen sequenced in a study of OX40 agonist ivuxolimab in advanced cancers. Assay: immunoSEQ multiplex PCR; the TCRdb copy retains only in-frame clones and omits some. Among about 35,000 clones listed, nearly 85% were seen once. The sequencing used CD4+ or CD8+ T cells sorted from blood, collected in a trial of the OX40 agonist ivuxolimab. The receptors derive from an adult with an advanced solid tumor such as melanoma, head and neck, liver or kidney cancer.

V gene TRBV7-6 combines with J gene TRBJ2-7; TRBD2 is a possible D gene (7 bases). Germline V gene data show CDR1 as SGHVS and CDR2 as FNYEAQ. V was cut by 10 bases and J by 4 bases, with 17 bases left in between. This CDR3 spans 13 amino acids. CDR3 bases: TGTGCCACCGGGGGGCCCAGAGGATACGAGCAGTACTTC. Its translation is CATGGPRGYEQYF.

The rearrangement uses TRBV27 and TRBJ2-2; 11 positions match TRBD1. The CDR3 totals 16 residues. With V trimmed by 6 bases and J by 6 bases, 9 bases remained unmatched. Germline CDR1 is MNHEY and CDR2 is SMNVEV (reference sequence). CDR3 DNA: TGTGCCAGCAGAAATTTTCCGGGACAGGGGGCCGGGGAGCTGTTTTTT. It specifies CASRNFPGQGAGELFF.

This clone was detected a few times. The J gene is TRBJ2-7, the V gene TRBV5-6, with 7 positions matching TRBD1. CDR1 is SGHDT, CDR2 YYEEEE, per germline. CDR3 length equals 14 residues. The junction had 7 bases not matched to a gene; V was cut back by 2 bases and J by 5 bases. CDR3 nucleotides: TGTGCCAGCAGCTTTGGGACAGTATCTGACGAGCAGTACTTC. It specifies CASSFGTVSDEQYF.

The rearrangement links TRBV6-1 to TRBJ1-2; D is unclear. Trimming took 3 bases from V and 4 from J, leaving 18 bases between them. CDR1 is MNHNS, CDR2 SASEGT, per germline. The CDR3 loop spans 16 amino acids. The CDR3 region has the DNA TGTGCCAGCAGTGATGGCAGAGGGTTGGGTGTCTATGGCTACACCTTC. This sequence encodes CASSDGRGLGVYGYTF.

V and J are TRBV29-1 and TRBJ1-2, with a tentative D call TRBD1 (5 bases). Germline loops: CDR1 SQVTM, CDR2 ANQGSEA. CDR3 size: 13 residues. Between the trimmed V and J ends, which lost 3 bases and 2 bases, there was a span of 10 bases. Here the CDR3 reads CSVESGDNYGYTF. The CDR3 region has the DNA TGCAGCGTTGAGTCGGGGGACAACTATGGCTACACCTTC.

V is TRBV27 and J is TRBJ2-7; D is possibly TRBD2 (6 bases). This CDR3 is built from 14 residues. Germline CDR1 and CDR2: MNHEY and SMNVEV (reference sequence). The ends were cut back, 9 bases at V and 7 bases at J, with 22 bases in the middle. The CDR3 loop is CASSYGGVEGEQYF. DNA of the CDR3: TGTGCCAGTTCTTATGGAGGGGTTGAGGGGGAGCAGTACTTC.

V is TRBV27 and J is TRBJ2-1, with a tentative D call TRBD2 (5 bases). Germline V gives CDR1 MNHEY, CDR2 SMNVEV (reference sequence). This CDR3 is built from 16 residues. The V gene lost 2 bases and the J gene lost 0 bases, with 11 bases spanning the gap. The CDR3, as DNA: TGTGCCAGCAGTTTAATAGCGAGGAGCTCCTACAATGAGCAGTTCTTC. Its translation: CASSLIARSSYNEQFF.

V usage is TRBV27 and J usage is TRBJ1-2, with D unclear. CDR1 and CDR2 from the germline V gene are MNHEY and SMNVEV (reference sequence). V was shortened by 4 bases and J by 4 bases, with 4 bases between the two germline ends. This CDR3 spans 11 amino acids. The CDR3 DNA is TGTGCCAGCAGTTCCGGCTATGGCTACACCTTC. Protein sequence: CASSSGYGYTF.

In this sample, this clone turned up once. The chain combines TRBV28 with TRBJ2-7, with unresolved D. The CDR3 sequence is 15 residues long. The V and J ends lost 1 base and 5 bases respectively, with 15 bases between them. Per germline, CDR1 MDHEN and CDR2 SYDVKM. This CDR3 is CASSLSGIVPHEQYF. The DNA of the CDR3 is TGTGCCAGCAGTTTATCCGGCATTGTCCCCCACGAGCAGTACTTC.

The chain combines TRBV15 with TRBJ1-5, with D hard to call. The CDR3 spans 13 residues. Germline-derived CDR1 and CDR2 are LNHNV and YYDKDF (reference sequence). Trimming removed 0 bases from V and 6 bases from J, with 6 bases in between. CDR3 in DNA: TGTGCCACCAGCAGAGAGAGGAGTCAGCCCCAGCATTTT. It translates to CATSRERSQPQHF.

The chain couples TRBV9 to TRBJ1-5; the match to TRBD1 covers 7 bases. This CDR3 has 13 residues. Germline trimming cut 4 bases from V and 7 bases from J; bases unmatched to any gene: 5. CDR1 is SGDLS, CDR2 YYNGEE, per germline. CDR3 protein: CASSSGGIQPQHF. Written as DNA, the CDR3 is TGTGCCAGCAGCTCAGGGGGTATCCAGCCCCAGCATTTT.

A single count supports this clone. Here the CDR3 reads CASSLETGLLQPQHF. The CDR3 DNA reads TGTGCCAGCAGCTTAGAAACAGGGCTTCTGCAGCCCCAGCATTTT. The V gene is TRBV7-2, the J gene TRBJ1-5, with D possibly TRBD1 on 6 matching bases. Germline V gene data show CDR1 as SGHTA and CDR2 as FQGNSA. V gave up 1 base and J gave up 7 bases, with 14 bases separating them. This CDR3 is built from 15 residues.

The genes are TRBV5-6 and TRBJ2-7, with D possibly being TRBD1 (7 bases). This CDR3 is 16 amino acids long. Germline V gene data show CDR1 as SGHDT and CDR2 as YYEEEE. V gave up 2 bases and J gave up 4 bases, with 19 bases separating them. The CDR3: CASSLATSPGGYEQYF. The CDR3 DNA reads TGTGCCAGCAGCTTAGCGACTTCCCCAGGGGGGTACGAGCAGTACTTC.

V usage is TRBV11-2 and J usage is TRBJ2-3; 12 positions agree with TRBD2. Germline V CDR1 and CDR2: SGHAT, FQNNGV. This CDR3 is built from 18 residues. The junction had 10 bases not matched to a gene; V was cut back by 0 bases and J by 6 bases. The CDR3 loop reads CASSLDLASGGAWDTQYF. The CDR3 DNA reads as TGTGCCAGCAGCTTAGATTTGGCTAGCGGGGGGGCCTGGGATACGCAGTATTTT.

J is TRBJ2-1 and V is TRBV7-3; TRBD2 aligns across 9 bases. The CDR3 runs to 15 residues. From germline, CDR1 is SGHTA and CDR2 FQGTGA. The V segment lost 6 bases and the J segment 2 bases; nucleotides outside the gene matches: 5. Written as DNA, the CDR3 is TGTGCCAGCAGTGAAGCGGGGGGACCCTACAATGAGCAGTTCTTC. As protein: CASSEAGGPYNEQFF.

The rearrangement links TRBV28 to TRBJ1-2; 9 bases align to TRBD1. V trimming: 4 bases; J trimming: 4 bases; junction bases outside the gene matches: 7. CDR1 and CDR2 (germline): MDHEN, SYDVKM. The CDR3 length is 15 residues. The CDR3 reads CASSSEQGAIYGYTF. CDR3 nucleotide sequence: TGTGCCAGCAGTTCAGAACAGGGGGCGATCTATGGCTACACCTTC.

This clone was seen many times. Different DNA sequences within this sample yield the same CDR3. The rearrangement joins TRBV19 to TRBJ2-7; no reliable D call. The CDR3 has 13 residues. The ends were cut back, 4 bases at V and 2 bases at J, with 9 bases in the middle. CDR1 is LNHDA, CDR2 SQIVND, per germline (reference sequence). The CDR3 DNA is TGTGCCAGTAGTACCGACGGAGCCTACGAGCAGTACTTC. Its protein product is CASSTDGAYEQYF.

As DNA, the CDR3 is TGTGCCAGCAGCTCGGGGAGCACAGATACGCAGTATTTT. It encodes CASSSGSTDTQYF. The chain is built from TRBV11-3 and TRBJ2-3, with D maybe TRBD2 (5 bases). CDR1 and CDR2 (germline): SGHNT, YENEEA. V shed 4 bases and J shed 0 bases, with 5 bases lying between them. This CDR3 is built from 13 residues.

This clone was seen more than once but under ten times. The V and J genes are TRBV4-3 and TRBJ2-1; TRBD2 matches at 11 bases. The V and J ends lost 4 bases and 3 bases, in that order; junction bases with no gene match: 8. Germline V gives CDR1 LGHNA, CDR2 YSLEER. The CDR3 totals 17 residues. CDR3 sequence reads: CASSRVTSGGIYNEQFF. DNA of the CDR3: TGCGCCAGCAGCCGAGTAACTAGCGGGGGAATCTACAATGAGCAGTTCTTC.

The rearrangement uses TRBV6-4 and TRBJ1-2, with D possibly matching TRBD1 (5 bases). Germline CDR1 is MRHNA and CDR2 is SNTAGT. The length of the CDR3 is 13 residues. The V end lost 0 bases, the J end lost 6 bases, and 8 bases lay between the germline ends. This chain's CDR3 is CASSDSGTNGYTF. The CDR3 region has the DNA TGTGCCAGCAGTGACTCCGGGACGAATGGCTACACCTTC.

The J gene is TRBJ2-7, the V gene TRBV29-1; D remains ambiguous. This CDR3 is built from 15 residues. Looked up from germline, CDR1 is SQVTM and CDR2 is ANQGSEA. The V end lost 0 bases, the J end lost 4 bases, and 16 bases lay between the germline ends. The CDR3 DNA is TGCAGCGTTGAAGAGGAGACAACTCATGGATACGAGCAGTACTTC. Amino acids: CSVEEETTHGYEQYF.

To note about this clone: A read error is possible here, since a much larger clone lies one base away. Distinct nucleotide sequences in the sample also encode this CDR3. This chain uses TRBV27 with TRBJ1-1; tentative D call: TRBD1 (6 bases). Germline values: CDR1 MNHEY, CDR2 SMNVEV (reference sequence). Trimming shortened V by 2 bases and J by 2 bases, and 6 bases separated the two germline ends. There are 13 residues in the CDR3. The CDR3 here is CASSLGTNTEAFF. The CDR3 region has the DNA TGTGCCAGCAGTTTAGGGACAAACACTGAAGCTTTCTTT.

V is TRBV4-2 and J is TRBJ2-1, with D unclear. Looked up from germline, CDR1 is LGHNA and CDR2 is YNFKEQ. The V end lost 3 bases, the J end lost 9 bases, and 12 bases lay between the germline ends. The CDR3 totals 13 residues. CDR3 protein: CASSHGSFGEQFF. Here the CDR3 DNA reads TGTGCCAGCAGCCATGGATCGTTTGGTGAGCAGTTCTTC.

The CDR3 region is CASSSEGNEQFF. The CDR3 DNA reads TGTGCCAGCAGCTCTGAAGGAAATGAGCAGTTCTTC. V gene TRBV7-9 combines with J gene TRBJ2-1; D gene ambiguous. Looked up from germline, CDR1 is SEHNR and CDR2 is FQNEAQ (reference sequence). This CDR3 is built from 12 residues. Trimming removed 4 bases at V and 7 bases at J, with 8 bases between. The whole variable domain, remainder taken from reference TRBV7-9 and TRBJ2-1, is DTGVSQNPRHKITKRGQNVTFRCDPISEHNRLYWYRQTLGQGPEFLTYFQNEAQLEKSRLLSDRFSAERPKGSFSTLEIQRTEQGDSAMYLCASSSEGNEQFFGPGTRLTVL.

This clone was picked up a small number of times. The chain combines TRBV19 with TRBJ1-1; 10 positions match TRBD1. Germline assignment: CDR1 LNHDA and CDR2 SQIVND (reference sequence). With V trimmed by 6 bases and J by 0 bases, 1 base remained unmatched. CDR3 size: 14 residues. The CDR3 sequence: CASRDRGLNTEAFF. The CDR3 nucleotides are TGTGCCAGTAGAGACAGGGGGCTGAACACTGAAGCTTTCTTT.

The V and J genes are TRBV7-9 and TRBJ2-5, with unresolved D. The CDR3 consists of 12 residues. The V end lost 4 bases, the J end lost 3 bases, and 6 bases lay between the germline ends. CDR1 is SEHNR and CDR2 is FQNEAQ in the germline V gene (reference sequence). CDR3 in amino acids: CASSSMEETQYF. The CDR3 DNA sequence: TGTGCCAGCAGCTCGATGGAAGAGACCCAGTACTTC.

The CDR3, as DNA: TGCGCCAGCAGCCAAGAGGCTTCCCTTAACTATGGCTACACCTTC. Protein: CASSQEASLNYGYTF. This sequence joins TRBV4-1 and TRBJ1-2; unclear D gene. Germline loops: CDR1 MGHRA, CDR2 YSYEKL. This CDR3 contains 15 residues. Trimming removed 0 bases at V and 1 base at J, with 9 bases between.